Listed below are T cell receptor beta chains from one sample, sequenced in a study of shared clonotypes between healthy human individuals. The protocol was immunoSEQ multiplex PCR, while the TCRdb copy is restricted to in-frame clones and leaves out a portion. The sample lists 500,000 or so clones, 90% to 96% occurring once. The sequencing input was naive CD4+ T cells sorted from blood. The receptors were gathered from a woman younger than 45 in good health. Each CDR3 is given with its conserved first and last residue. The D gene is left open where the match is weak. Clone size is not always given. Where it is, it says once, few, many or a class for expanded clones.

NA	NA	TRBJ2-3	TRBV6-4	TGTGCCAGTAGGCGGGACAGAGGTACAGATACGCAGTATTTT	CASRRDRGTDTQYF
NA	TRBD1	TRBJ1-1	TRBV27	TGTGCCAGCAGTAGTACAGGGGGTAACACTGAAGCTTTCTTT	CASSSTGGNTEAFF
NA	TRBD2	TRBJ2-3	TRBV6-1	TGTGCCAGCCGACTAGCGGGAGTGACAGATACGCAGTATTTT	CASRLAGVTDTQYF
NA	TRBD2	TRBJ2-7	TRBV18	TGTGCCAGCTCACCGGTTGGCTCAGGGAGGGACGAGCAGTACTTC	CASSPVGSGRDEQYF
NA	NA	TRBJ2-7	TRBV9	TGTGCCAGCAGCGTAATGGGGTCGAGTTACGAGCAGTACTTC	CASSVMGSSYEQYF
once	TRBD2	TRBJ2-7	TRBV7-6	TGTGCCAGCAGCCCACGGACTAGCGGGACTTACTACGAGCAGTACTTC	CASSPRTSGTYYEQYF
NA	TRBD1	TRBJ2-7	TRBV14	TGTGCCAGCAGCCAAGGGACAGGGGGCTGGGAGCAGTACTTC	CASSQGTGGWEQYF
NA	NA	TRBJ1-2	TRBV30	TGTGCCTGGAGTGTAGGTCGTCAGGCGGTTGGCTACACCTTC	CAWSVGRQAVGYTF
NA	TRBD1	TRBJ2-1	TRBV18	TGTGCCAGCTCCCCGACAGGGAATGAGCAGTTCTTC	CASSPTGNEQFF
NA	TRBD2	TRBJ2-3	TRBV5-1	TGCGCCAGCAGCTTTGGGACGGGACTAGGGACAGATACGCAGTATTTT	CASSFGTGLGTDTQYF
NA	TRBD2	TRBJ2-3	TRBV5-6	TGTGCCAGCAGCGATAGAGCTAGCGGGAGTACGCAGTATTTT	CASSDRASGSTQYF
NA	NA	TRBJ2-7	TRBV7-2	TGTGCCAGCAGCTTAGCTGCGGGAAGCTCCTACGAGCAGTACTTC	CASSLAAGSSYEQYF
NA	TRBD1	TRBJ2-7	TRBV18	TGTGCCAGCTCAGGACAGGGGCCAGTAAGCGAGCAGTACTTC	CASSGQGPVSEQYF
NA	TRBD1	TRBJ2-7	TRBV28	TGTGCCAGCAGTTTACGGGACAGACACTCCTACGAGCAGTACTTC	CASSLRDRHSYEQYF
NA	NA	TRBJ2-7	TRBV7-9	TGTGCCAGCAGCTATCCTAAGGAACAGGGAAACTACGAGCAGTACTTC	CASSYPKEQGNYEQYF
NA	NA	TRBJ1-5	TRBV27	TGTGCCAGCAGTTTTGAAGGACACCAAAATCAGCCCCAGCATTTT	CASSFEGHQNQPQHF
NA	NA	TRBJ2-2	TRBV28	TGTGCCAGCAGCTATAAGGGACTCAGGAACACCGGGGAGCTGTTTTTT	CASSYKGLRNTGELFF
NA	TRBD2	TRBJ2-7	TRBV2	TGTGCCAGCACCCTTACTAGCGGAGGATACGAGCAGTACTTC	CASTLTSGGYEQYF
NA	TRBD2	TRBJ2-3	TRBV6-1	TGTGCCAGCAGTGGCCGGACTAGCGGCACAGATACGCAGTATTTT	CASSGRTSGTDTQYF
NA	TRBD2	TRBJ2-2	TRBV5-1	TGCGCCAGCAGCTTACTAGCGGCGGACACCGGGGAGCTGTTTTTT	CASSLLAADTGELFF
NA	NA	TRBJ2-5	TRBV18	TGTGCCAGCTCACCGCCCGGAGGGGTTGAAGAGACCCAGTACTTC	CASSPPGGVEETQYF
NA	TRBD2	TRBJ2-1	TRBV30	TGTGCCTGGGTACTAGCGGTACCACGTAATGAGCAGTTCTTC	CAWVLAVPRNEQFF
once	NA	TRBJ1-1	TRBV6-1	TGTGCCAGCAGTGTATTTGTCAGCACTGAAGCTTTCTTT	CASSVFVSTEAFF
once	NA	TRBJ2-7	TRBV29-1	TGCAGCGTAACGGGACGGCTGTCCTACGAGCAGTACTTC	CSVTGRLSYEQYF
NA	NA	TRBJ1-3	TRBV19	TGTGCCAGTAGTATAGGTATCTCTGGAAACACCATATATTTT	CASSIGISGNTIYF
NA	NA	TRBJ1-2	TRBV6-5	TGTGCCAGCAGTTACGGGGGGAGCCCCGGAGGCTACACCTTC	CASSYGGSPGGYTF
NA	TRBD2	TRBJ2-7	TRBV29-1	TGCAGCGTTGTAGCGGGAGTCGAGCAGTACTTC	CSVVAGVEQYF
once	NA	TRBJ2-7	TRBV27	TGTGCCAGCAGTTTAGCCCCAAACTACGAGCAGTACTTC	CASSLAPNYEQYF
NA	NA	TRBJ2-7	TRBV5-8	TGTGCCAGCAGCGCTGTAGTAAGCTCCTACGAGCAGTACTTC	CASSAVVSSYEQYF
NA	TRBD1	TRBJ1-1	TRBV7-9	TGTGCCAGCAGCCGTGGACAGGGAAGGACTGAAGCTTTCTTT	CASSRGQGRTEAFF
NA	NA	TRBJ2-5	TRBV30	TGTGCCTGGAGTGTTCGCAGATTTGACAGGAAGCACTTC	CAWSVRRFDRKHF
NA	TRBD1	TRBJ2-2	TRBV5-4	TGTGCCAGCAGCGCTACAGGGGACGGGGAGCTGTTTTTT	CASSATGDGELFF
NA	NA	TRBJ1-2	TRBV30	TGTGCCTGGAATAGTGCTAACTATGGCTACACCTTC	CAWNSANYGYTF
NA	NA	TRBJ2-7	TRBV5-8	TGTGCCAGCAGTGATTGGCGGTCAAGGGCGCACTACGAGCAGTACTTC	CASSDWRSRAHYEQYF
once	TRBD1	TRBJ2-7	TRBV19	TGTGCCAGTAGTATATTAGGGACAGGGTCCTACGAGCAGTACTTC	CASSILGTGSYEQYF
NA	TRBD2	TRBJ2-2	TRBV11-3	TGTGCCAGCAGCTTAGGAGTAGCGGGCAACACCGGGGAGCTGTTTTTT	CASSLGVAGNTGELFF
NA	NA	TRBJ2-7	TRBV6-5	TGTGCCAGCAGTTACTCTACTACCGAGCAGTACTTC	CASSYSTTEQYF
NA	NA	TRBJ2-5	TRBV6-5	TGTGCTTCCCCGGGAGCTAGCTTTCACAGGGAGACCCAGTACTTC	CASPGASFHRETQYF
NA	NA	TRBJ2-6	TRBV5-4	TGTGCCAGCAGCTCGGGTCGATCTGGGGCCAACGTCCTGACTTTC	CASSSGRSGANVLTF
few	NA	TRBJ1-1	TRBV5-1	TGCGCCAGCAGGACGGGACAAGACACTGAAGCTTTCTTT	CASRTGQDTEAFF
NA	NA	TRBJ1-4	TRBV5-3	TGTGCCAGAAGCCCCGGGGGGGTTGGGCTGTTTTTT	CARSPGGVGLFF
NA	TRBD2	TRBJ2-7	TRBV5-1	TGCGCCAGCAGCTTGGGCCCCTTACTAGCGGAAGCCTACGAGCAGTACTTC	CASSLGPLLAEAYEQYF
once	NA	TRBJ1-5	TRBV28	TGTGCCAGCAGTCCGGGTTCGTCGGGTTTCCTCCATCAGCCCCAGCATTTT	CASSPGSSGFLHQPQHF
NA	TRBD2	TRBJ2-3	TRBV5-4	TGTGCCAGCAGCTTGACTAGCGGGCGGCCAGATACGCAGTATTTT	CASSLTSGRPDTQYF
NA	TRBD1	TRBJ2-1	TRBV6-1	TGTGCCAGCGTCCGGGACAGGGTGCACAATGAGCAGTTCTTC	CASVRDRVHNEQFF
NA	NA	TRBJ1-1	TRBV18	TGTGCCAGCTCACCAGGGGAGGGGAACACTGAAGCTTTCTTT	CASSPGEGNTEAFF
NA	NA	TRBJ1-4	TRBV30	TGTGCCTGGAGCGCCGGCAGGGGTGGTGAAAAACTGTTTTTT	CAWSAGRGGEKLFF
NA	NA	TRBJ1-1	TRBV19	TGTGCCAGTAGTATAGTGGGTAGGGCAGATCGAATTGACACTGAAGCTTTCTTT	CASSIVGRADRIDTEAFF
NA	NA	TRBJ1-1	TRBV19	TGTGCCAGTAGTATAAGCAGCCGAGCTTTCTTT	CASSISSRAFF
once	TRBD1	TRBJ1-1	TRBV2	TGTGCGGTGGGGGACAGGGAGCCATTGCTGAACACTGAAGCTTTCTTT	CAVGDREPLLNTEAFF
once	TRBD2	TRBJ2-3	TRBV29-1	TGCAGCGCTTCGGTAGCGGGGGCAGATACGCAGTATTTT	CSASVAGADTQYF
NA	TRBD1	TRBJ1-2	TRBV7-8	TGTGCCAGCAGCTTACGGACAGGGGTAGTTACCTTC	CASSLRTGVVTF
once	NA	TRBJ2-7	TRBV5-6	TGTGCCAGCAGCGAACTAGGGAGATACGAGCAGTACTTC	CASSELGRYEQYF
NA	NA	TRBJ2-1	TRBV28	TGTGCCAGCACCCACTGGGCAGTCAACTCCTACAATGAGCAGTTCTTC	CASTHWAVNSYNEQFF